A selection of T cell receptor beta chains follows, all from one sample in a study of cytomegalovirus exposure and HLA in healthy donors. Sequenced by immunoSEQ multiplex PCR; TCRdb stores in-frame clones only, minus some. In the table there are hundreds of thousands of clones, roughly 89% of which are singletons. The sequencing input was PBMCs. These TCRs come from a woman in her late teens or twenties in good health and CMV-seronegative. Each CDR3 is given with its conserved first and last residue. The D gene is left open where the match is weak. Size tells how often a clone was seen (once, few, many) or the class of an expanded clone, and some rows leave it out.

clone size	V gene	D gene	J gene	CDR3 DNA	CDR3 protein
.	TRBV9	TRBD1	TRBJ1-2	TGTGCCAGCAGCGTAGGACAGGGCAACTATGGCTACACCTTC	CASSVGQGNYGYTF
.	TRBV15	.	TRBJ1-2	TGTGCCACCAGCAGAGATCATGGAGTAGAGAACTATGGCCACACCTTC	CATSRDHGVENYGHTF
.	TRBV2	TRBD1	TRBJ2-1	TGTGCCAGCACTGGTAGGGGGCCGGGGTCGGGTGAGCAGTTCTTC	CASTGRGPGSGEQFF
.	TRBV30	.	TRBJ1-6	TGTGCCTGGAGTAAGTCACTAGATTCACCCCTCCACTTT	CAWSKSLDSPLHF
.	TRBV5-6	.	TRBJ1-6	TGTGCCAGCAGCTTGCGTCAGACGGGTAATTCACCCCTCCACTTT	CASSLRQTGNSPLHF
.	TRBV5-1	TRBD1	TRBJ1-3	TGCGCCAGCAGCCCTGGACAGGGTGTCACTGGAAACACCATATATTTT	CASSPGQGVTGNTIYF
.	TRBV27	.	TRBJ1-1	TGTGCCAGCAGGCCTCCAGGGGACACTGAAGCTTTCTTT	CASRPPGDTEAFF
.	TRBV27	TRBD1	TRBJ2-7	TGTGCCAGCAGTTGGGGACAGGGGGTCACCTACGAGCAGTACTTC	CASSWGQGVTYEQYF
.	TRBV5-1	TRBD2	TRBJ2-5	TGCGCCAGCAGCCCCGGGGGGGCGACTAGCGGGGCCCAAGAGACCCAGTACTTC	CASSPGGATSGAQETQYF
.	TRBV7-3	.	TRBJ2-5	TGTGCCAGCAGCTTATCTTCCAGGCCCGGGGAAACCCAGTACTTC	CASSLSSRPGETQYF
few	TRBV6-5	TRBD2	TRBJ2-1	TGTGCCACGGCTGGGGACTACCAATCCTACAATGAGCAGTTCTTC	CATAGDYQSYNEQFF
.	TRBV9	.	TRBJ1-3	TGTGCCAGCAGCGTAGGTGGGAGCTCTGGAAACACCATATATTTT	CASSVGGSSGNTIYF
.	TRBV2	TRBD1	TRBJ1-1	TGTGCCAGCAGTGGGGACAGAATGAACACTGAAGCTTTCTTT	CASSGDRMNTEAFF
.	TRBV5-6	.	TRBJ1-5	TGTGCCAGCAGCCTCGGGTCGTTACCTAGCAATCAGCCCCAGCATTTT	CASSLGSLPSNQPQHF
.	TRBV5-5	TRBD1	TRBJ2-5	TGTGCCAGCAGCTTCGGGACAGGGGGTAGGGAGACCCAGTACTTC	CASSFGTGGRETQYF
.	TRBV13	.	TRBJ1-2	TGTGCCAGCAGCTTGGGGACAAGACAGGATTTCTATGGCTACACCTTC	CASSLGTRQDFYGYTF
.	TRBV6-5	.	TRBJ1-2	TGTGCCAGCAGTTACTCGATGGGGGCGGCAAGTGGCTACACCTTC	CASSYSMGAASGYTF
.	TRBV2	.	TRBJ1-2	TGTGCCAGCAGTGAACAGGTGAACTATGGCTACACCTTC	CASSEQVNYGYTF
.	TRBV5-6	TRBD2	TRBJ2-7	TGTGCTCGGGTGAGCGGGGGGCTCTCCTACGAGCAGTACTTC	CARVSGGLSYEQYF
.	TRBV11-2	TRBD2	TRBJ2-3	TGTGCCAGCAGCTCCGGACTAGCGGGGGCCACAGATACGCAGTATTTT	CASSSGLAGATDTQYF
.	TRBV6-1	.	TRBJ2-1	TGTGCCAGCAGTGGTACTCGGGAGCAGTTCTTC	CASSGTREQFF
.	TRBV11-2	TRBD2	TRBJ2-1	TGTGCCATCGCCCGACAGCGGGGGATGGGTGAGCAGTTCTTC	CAIARQRGMGEQFF
.	TRBV14	TRBD2	TRBJ2-5	TGTGCCAGCAGCCAAGATTTCAGCGGGGGGGCGAAGACCCAGTACTTC	CASSQDFSGGAKTQYF
.	TRBV19	TRBD2	TRBJ2-1	TGTGCCAGTAGTATGAGGACCGTGACTAGCGGTAATGAGCAGTTCTTC	CASSMRTVTSGNEQFF
.	TRBV7-3	TRBD2	TRBJ2-3	TGTGCCAGCAGACACGGGACGGGAGGTCCAGATACGCAGTATTTT	CASRHGTGGPDTQYF
.	TRBV11-2	TRBD2	TRBJ2-3	TGTGCCAGCAGCGTCCATCCAAGCGGGGACAGCACAGATACGCAGTATTTT	CASSVHPSGDSTDTQYF
.	TRBV18	.	TRBJ1-5	TGTGCCAGCTCACTAACACACCTGGACATGCAGGGGAACCAGCAGCCCCAGCATTTT	CASSLTHLDMQGNQQPQHF
.	TRBV6-5	.	TRBJ2-6	TGTGCCACCCTTACTGGGGCCAACGTCCTGACTTTC	CATLTGANVLTF
.	TRBV18	TRBD1	TRBJ2-2	TGTGCCAGCTCACCTAGACCGGGACAGTTAACCGGGGAGCTGTTTTTT	CASSPRPGQLTGELFF
.	TRBV9	.	TRBJ2-1	TGTGCCAGCAGCCGAGGACATGGCGGTGAGCAGTTCTTC	CASSRGHGGEQFF
.	TRBV6-6	.	TRBJ2-3	TGTGCCACCGGCAGACTGGCCACAGATACGCAGTATTTT	CATGRLATDTQYF
once	TRBV30	.	TRBJ1-6	TGTGCCTGGAGTCCCTATCCTTCACCCCTCCACTTT	CAWSPYPSPLHF